This T cell receptor (beta chain) was recorded in a study of long-term antiretroviral therapy in people with HIV. Within the sample, this clone is large (0.1 to 1%). Version v3.0 of the immunoSEQ assay ran at survey level. Sequencing was performed with immunoSEQ multiplex PCR; in TCRdb, only in-frame clones are kept and a portion is missing. The sample holds roughly 25,000 clones, roughly three quarters seen once. V was pared by 9 bases and J by 7 bases, with 11 bases between. The CDR3 is 11 amino acids. Germline V gene data show CDR1 as SGHRS and CDR2 as YFSETQ. The sequenced sample was unsorted PBMCs, obtained 0.5 years after starting antiretroviral therapy. The V call is TRBV5-1, the J call TRBJ1-5; D gene unclear. The TCR originated in a woman between 40 and 50 years old with HIV. The CDR3 reads CAIRREQPQHF. The DNA of the CDR3 is TGCGCCATCCGGCGGGAACAGCCCCAGCATTTT.